This entry lists 26 T cell receptor beta chains sequenced from one sample in a study of shared clonotypes between healthy human individuals. Assay used: immunoSEQ multiplex PCR; TCRdb lists only in-frame clones, some missing. The data contain approximately 1,000,000 clones, around three quarters of them singletons. Input material: memory CD4+ T cells from PBMCs. The subset here: CD45RA-negative fraction. Receptor source: a young man in good health. Some clones in this sample may be carry-over from other donors' samples.

This chain joins TRBV21-1 and TRBJ2-5; TRBD1, the D gene given by the table, was not confirmed from the DNA. TRBV21-1 is recorded as a pseudogene. This CDR3 has 13 amino acids. The CDR3 DNA follows: TGTGCCAGCAGCAAACTGGGCGAAGAGACCCAGTACTTC. Translating it yields CASSKLGEETQYF.

The DNA of the CDR3 is TGTGCCAGCAGACGGACAGTCATAACTAATGAAAAACTGTTTTTT. Its protein product is CASRRTVITNEKLFF. The rearrangement uses TRBV6-5 and TRBJ1-4; the D gene is possibly TRBD1 (6 bases). Trimming removed 6 bases from V and 1 base from J, with 12 bases in between. The CDR3 is 15 residues long. Looked up from germline, CDR1 is MNHEY and CDR2 is SVGAGI.

V and J are TRBV5-1 and TRBJ2-7, with D possibly matching TRBD1 (6 bases). Trimming stripped 3 bases from V and 7 bases from J, with 20 bases between. This CDR3 comprises 15 residues. CDR1 and CDR2 from the germline V gene are SGHRS and YFSETQ. CDR3 region: CASSYRQESTGEQYF. In DNA, the CDR3 is TGCGCCAGCAGCTACCGACAGGAAAGCACGGGGGAGCAGTACTTC.

Concerning this clone itself: Different DNA sequences within this sample yield the same CDR3. V gene TRBV7-3 combines with J gene TRBJ1-1, with TRBD1 as a possible D gene (6 bases). This CDR3 is built from 13 residues. Trimming took off 5 bases at V and 4 bases at J, with 11 bases between the two ends. Germline V lookup: CDR1 SGHTA, CDR2 FQGTGA. The CDR3 DNA follows: TGTGCCAGCAGCCCTACCAGGGGCACTGAAGCTTTCTTT. This sequence encodes CASSPTRGTEAFF.

V and J are TRBV19 and TRBJ1-2; 10 positions match TRBD1. Germline values: CDR1 LNHDA, CDR2 SQIVND (reference sequence). The CDR3 spans 17 residues. V was pared by 5 bases and J by 2 bases, with 11 bases of the junction left unmatched. CDR3 sequence reads: CASSASAPGQGNYGYTF. The CDR3 DNA reads as TGTGCCAGTAGTGCCTCAGCGCCGGGACAGGGGAACTATGGCTACACCTTC.

V is TRBV7-9 and J is TRBJ2-7; possible D gene TRBD2, 5 bases. CDR1 and CDR2 (germline): SEHNR, FQNEAQ (reference sequence). Trimming shortened V by 2 bases and J by 2 bases, and 10 bases separated the two germline ends. The CDR3 length is 14 residues. CDR3 region: CASSLRGFPYEQYF. The CDR3 DNA follows: TGTGCCAGCAGCTTACGCGGGTTCCCCTACGAGCAGTACTTC.

The table lists this clone with many counts. The chain recombines TRBV10-1 with TRBJ2-2, with D possibly matching TRBD2 (7 bases). Germline CDR1 reads WNHNN; CDR2 reads SYGVQD (reference sequence). Trimming removed 4 bases at V and 1 base at J, with 19 bases between. The CDR3 runs to 18 residues. The CDR3 DNA sequence: TGCGCCAGCAGTGTCTCCGTGGGGGCTAGCGGGAACACCGGGGAGCTGTTTTTT. Its protein product is CASSVSVGASGNTGELFF.

The table lists this clone with a few counts. The sample has other DNA sequences that encode this CDR3 too. The rearrangement links TRBV5-1 to TRBJ2-5, with D tentatively TRBD1 (6 bases). The CDR3 has 12 residues. Germline V gene data show CDR1 as SGHRS and CDR2 as YFSETQ. V gave up 3 bases and J gave up 5 bases, with 8 bases separating them. The CDR3 region is CASSSQGETQYF. Written as DNA, the CDR3 is TGCGCCAGCAGCTCCCAGGGGGAGACCCAGTACTTC.

In regard to this clone: The same CDR3 can be traced to other DNA sequences in this sample. This chain uses TRBV5-1 with TRBJ2-1, with 8 bases aligning to TRBD1. This CDR3 comprises 13 residues. V lost 2 bases, J lost 10 bases, and 5 bases stayed unmatched. The germline gives CDR1 SGHRS, CDR2 YFSETQ. CDR3 region: CASSFGQGGEQFF. The CDR3 coding sequence is TGCGCCAGCAGCTTTGGACAGGGCGGGGAGCAGTTCTTC.

V is TRBV28 and J is TRBJ2-5; 13 positions agree with TRBD2. Germline loops: CDR1 MDHEN, CDR2 SYDVKM. The CDR3 is 18 residues long. The V gene end was trimmed by 6 bases and the J gene end by 6 bases; junction bases not matched to a gene: 16. The CDR3 region has the DNA TGTGCCAGCAGCCCTACTAAAAATTGGACTAGCGGGAGCCAGACCCAGTACTTC. Translated: CASSPTKNWTSGSQTQYF.

V is TRBV18 and J is TRBJ2-4, with TRBD2 identical over 9 bases. The CDR3 length is 16 residues. The J segment lost 5 bases and the V segment lost 3 bases, leaving 8 bases of the junction unmatched. The V gene's germline CDR1 is KGHSH and CDR2 LQKENI. The CDR3 DNA reads as TGTGCCAGCTCACCTTCCGCGGGGGGGGTGGAAAACATTCAGTACTTC. Translation: CASSPSAGGVENIQYF.

This clone has only one observation. The V and J genes are TRBV4-2 and TRBJ1-3, with D tentatively TRBD1 (5 bases). This CDR3 region has 17 residues. Germline V gene sequence: CDR1 LGHNA, CDR2 YNFKEQ. Trimming shortened V by 0 bases and J by 2 bases, and 14 bases separated the two germline ends. The CDR3 DNA sequence: TGTGCCAGCAGCCAAGAGGCCGGGGGGATGGCTGGAAACACCATATATTTT. It is translated as CASSQEAGGMAGNTIYF.

This chain connects TRBV6-5 to TRBJ1-2; 7 bases are a match to TRBD1. CDR3 length: 14 residues. From germline, CDR1 is MNHEY and CDR2 SVGAGI. Trimming at V came to 6 bases and at J to 4 bases, leaving 8 bases not matched to a gene. In DNA form, the CDR3 reads TGTGCCAGCAGGAAAACAGGGGTTGGCTATGGCTACACCTTC. The encoded protein is CASRKTGVGYGYTF.

Written as DNA, the CDR3 is TGTGCCAGCAGCTTAGCGGGAGAGACAGATACGCAGTATTTT. This gives the protein CASSLAGETDTQYF. V is TRBV11-2 and J is TRBJ2-3, with a possible D match to TRBD2 (6 bases). The CDR3 runs to 14 residues. V lost 1 base and J 3 bases, leaving 8 bases between the germline ends. From germline, CDR1 is SGHAT and CDR2 FQNNGV.

V and J are TRBV11-2 and TRBJ2-1; no clear D. V was pared by 3 bases and J by 4 bases, with 7 bases between. Germline CDR1 reads SGHAT; CDR2 reads FQNNGV. This CDR3 has 13 residues. The CDR3: CASSLADYNEQFF. The DNA for the CDR3 is TGTGCCAGCAGCTTGGCGGATTACAATGAGCAGTTCTTC. Looking up the rest from reference TRBV11-2 and TRBJ2-1 gives the full variable domain: EAGVAQSPRYKIIEKRQSVAFWCNPISGHATLYWYQQILGQGPKLLIQFQNNGVVDDSQLPKDRFSAERLKGVDSTLKIQPAKLEDSAVYLCASSLADYNEQFFGPGTRLTVL.

This clone was detected once. At the DNA level, this CDR3 is encoded by other sequences in the same sample as well. V and J are TRBV19 and TRBJ1-5; no clear D gene. With 3 bases removed from V and 4 bases from J, the gap between germline ends came to 4 bases. Germline-derived CDR1 and CDR2 are LNHDA and SQIVND (reference sequence). This CDR3 is built from 12 residues. CDR3 residues: CASSMLNQPQHF. The CDR3 coding sequence is TGTGCCAGTAGTATGCTTAATCAGCCCCAGCATTTT.

This chain uses TRBV28 with TRBJ1-1; tentatively, D is TRBD1 (5 bases). The germline V gene has CDR1 MDHEN and CDR2 SYDVKM. This CDR3 spans 14 amino acids. V gave up 3 bases and J gave up 5 bases, with 13 bases separating them. The CDR3 DNA reads TGTGCCAGCAGTTTCGAACGGGGCAGAACTGAAGCTTTCTTT. Its translation: CASSFERGRTEAFF.

The chain links TRBV2 to TRBJ1-4; 7 bases align to TRBD1. The length of the CDR3 is 17 residues. Germline V CDR1 and CDR2: SNHLY, FYNNEI. Losses at the gene ends were 3 bases for V and 5 bases for J; bases not matched to a gene: 12. CDR3 DNA: TGTGCCAGCAGTGAGCCTCCTGGGGACAGCCGAAATGAAAAACTGTTTTTT. Residues: CASSEPPGDSRNEKLFF.

This sequence joins TRBV5-1 and TRBJ1-3; tentatively, D is TRBD1 (5 bases). The CDR3 spans 17 residues. Trimming pared 2 bases from V and 4 bases from J, leaving 19 bases between. In germline, CDR1 is SGHRS, CDR2 YFSETQ. The CDR3 here is CASSFTTGTQQGNTIYF. In DNA form, the CDR3 reads TGCGCCAGCAGCTTTACCACCGGGACGCAACAAGGAAACACCATATATTTT.

This clone was observed a few times. The chain is built from TRBV29-1 and TRBJ2-7; D may be TRBD1 (5 bases). V lost 7 bases and J 0 bases, leaving 16 bases between the germline ends. This CDR3 is 14 amino acids long. Germline lookup yields CDR1 SQVTM and CDR2 ANQGSEA. The CDR3, as DNA: TGCAGCGCTGCAGGGTCAGTATACTCCTACGAGCAGTACTTC. It specifies CSAAGSVYSYEQYF.

The sample holds one count of this clone. V usage is TRBV7-8 and J usage is TRBJ2-7; 7 bases map to TRBD2. In germline, CDR1 is SGHVS, CDR2 FQNEAQ. J was trimmed by 5 bases and V by 3 bases; bases with no gene match: 7. The length of the CDR3 is 14 residues. The CDR3 is CASSFRTRWDEQYF. The DNA for the CDR3 is TGTGCCAGCAGCTTCAGGACTAGATGGGACGAGCAGTACTTC.

The rearrangement uses TRBV29-1 and TRBJ2-5; 7 nucleotides match TRBD2. Per germline, CDR1 SQVTM and CDR2 ANQGSEA. CDR3 size: 15 residues. CDR3 coding DNA: TGCTCCTCTAGGACTAGTTTTTCCGGAGAAGAGACCCAGTACTTC. Its protein is CSSRTSFSGEETQYF.

The chain joins TRBV10-1 to TRBJ2-7; perhaps TRBD2 as D (7 bases). This CDR3 spans 14 amino acids. V lost 4 bases and J 5 bases, leaving 15 bases between the germline ends. Germline V gives CDR1 WNHNN, CDR2 SYGVQD (reference sequence). CDR3: CASSVGGAEDEQYF. Written as DNA, the CDR3 is TGCGCCAGCAGTGTAGGGGGGGCGGAGGACGAGCAGTACTTC.

This clone was found once. A read error is possible here, since a much larger clone lies one base away. The chain couples TRBV7-9 to TRBJ1-1; 7 nucleotides agree with TRBD1. Germline CDR1 is SEHNR and CDR2 is FQNEAQ (reference sequence). Trimming removed 2 bases from V and 0 bases from J; junction bases left unmatched: 0. The CDR3 length is 14 residues. The CDR3 DNA reads TGTGCCAGCAGCTTACAGGGGGTGAACACTGAAGCTTTCTTT. This codes for CASSLQGVNTEAFF.

The rearrangement joins TRBV4-3 to TRBJ2-3; 8 nucleotides agree with TRBD2. Germline-derived CDR1 and CDR2 are LGHNA and YSLEER. With V trimmed by 0 bases and J by 3 bases, 5 bases remained unmatched. The length of the CDR3 is 16 residues. CDR3 sequence: CASSQDWSSGTDTQYF. Here the CDR3 DNA reads TGCGCCAGCAGCCAAGACTGGTCTAGCGGGACAGATACGCAGTATTTT.

This chain uses TRBV29-1 with TRBJ1-1; a possible D gene is TRBD1 (6 bases). Trimming left V 5 bases short and J 0 bases short, with 10 bases between. The CDR3 spans 13 residues. Germline V gene data show CDR1 as SQVTM and CDR2 as ANQGSEA. CDR3 residues: CSVSGQMNTEAFF. The CDR3, as DNA: TGCAGCGTTTCAGGACAGATGAACACTGAAGCTTTCTTT.